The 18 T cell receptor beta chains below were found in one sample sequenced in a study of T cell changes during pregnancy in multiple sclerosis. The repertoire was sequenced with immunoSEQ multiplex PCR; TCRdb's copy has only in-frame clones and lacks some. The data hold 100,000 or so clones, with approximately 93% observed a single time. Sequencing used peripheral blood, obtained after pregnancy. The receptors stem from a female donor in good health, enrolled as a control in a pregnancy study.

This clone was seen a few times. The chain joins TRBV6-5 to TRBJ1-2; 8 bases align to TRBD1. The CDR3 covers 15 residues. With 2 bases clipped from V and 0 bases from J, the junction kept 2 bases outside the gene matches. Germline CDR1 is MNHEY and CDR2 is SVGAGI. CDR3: CASSYGQGSNYGYTF. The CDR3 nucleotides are TGTGCCAGCAGTTACGGACAGGGATCTAACTATGGCTACACCTTC.

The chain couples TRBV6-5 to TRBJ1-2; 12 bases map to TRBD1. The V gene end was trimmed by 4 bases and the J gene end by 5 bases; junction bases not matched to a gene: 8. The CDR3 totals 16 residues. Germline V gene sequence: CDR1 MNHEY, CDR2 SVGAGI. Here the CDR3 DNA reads TGTGCCAGCAGTTCAGAAGGGACAGGGGGCTTTTATGGCTACACCTTC. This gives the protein CASSSEGTGGFYGYTF.

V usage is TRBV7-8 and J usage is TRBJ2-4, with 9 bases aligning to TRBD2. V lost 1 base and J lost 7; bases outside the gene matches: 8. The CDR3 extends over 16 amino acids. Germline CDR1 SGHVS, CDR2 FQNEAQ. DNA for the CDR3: TGTGCCAGCAGCTTAGGTATAGCGGGAGTGGGGAACATTCAGTACTTC. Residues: CASSLGIAGVGNIQYF.

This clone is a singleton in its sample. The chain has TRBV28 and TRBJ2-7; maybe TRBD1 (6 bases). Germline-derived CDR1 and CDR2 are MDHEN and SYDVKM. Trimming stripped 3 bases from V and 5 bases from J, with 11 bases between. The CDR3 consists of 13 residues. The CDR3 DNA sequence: TGTGCCAGCAGTTTTCAGGGGAGCGACGAGCAGTACTTC. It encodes CASSFQGSDEQYF.

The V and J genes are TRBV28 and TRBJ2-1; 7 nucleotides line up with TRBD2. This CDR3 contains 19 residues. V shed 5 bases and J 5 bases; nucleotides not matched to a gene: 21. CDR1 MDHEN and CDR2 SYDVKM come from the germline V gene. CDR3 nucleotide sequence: TGTGCCAGCAGTGCAAGTTATTCCCCACTAGCGCGGGTAGACAATGAGCAGTTCTTC. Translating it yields CASSASYSPLARVDNEQFF.

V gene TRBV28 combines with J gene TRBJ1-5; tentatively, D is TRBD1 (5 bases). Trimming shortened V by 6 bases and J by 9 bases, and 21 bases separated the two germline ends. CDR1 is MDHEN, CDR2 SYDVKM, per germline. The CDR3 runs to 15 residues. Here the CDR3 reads CASSETPPGYRPQHF. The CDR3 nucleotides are TGTGCCAGCAGCGAAACCCCACCAGGGTACCGGCCCCAGCATTTT.

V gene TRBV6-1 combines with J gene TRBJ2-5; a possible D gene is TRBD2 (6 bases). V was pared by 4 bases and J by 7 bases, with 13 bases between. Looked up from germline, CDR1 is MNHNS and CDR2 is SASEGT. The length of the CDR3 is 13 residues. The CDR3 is CASSAGTSGTQYF. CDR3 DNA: TGTGCCAGCAGTGCCGGGACTTCCGGGACCCAGTACTTC.

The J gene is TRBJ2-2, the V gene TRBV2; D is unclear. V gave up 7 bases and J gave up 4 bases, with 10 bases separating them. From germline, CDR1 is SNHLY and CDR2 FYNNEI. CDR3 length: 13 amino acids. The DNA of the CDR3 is TGTGCCAGCAACCAGGCCCCCACCGGGGAGCTGTTTTTT. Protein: CASNQAPTGELFF.

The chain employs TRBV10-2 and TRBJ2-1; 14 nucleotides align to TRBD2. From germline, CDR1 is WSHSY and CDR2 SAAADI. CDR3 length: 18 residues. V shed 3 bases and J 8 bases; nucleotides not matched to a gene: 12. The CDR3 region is CASSELPGLAGEVDEQFF. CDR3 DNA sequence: TGCGCCAGCAGTGAATTGCCGGGACTAGCGGGGGAGGTGGATGAGCAGTTCTTC.

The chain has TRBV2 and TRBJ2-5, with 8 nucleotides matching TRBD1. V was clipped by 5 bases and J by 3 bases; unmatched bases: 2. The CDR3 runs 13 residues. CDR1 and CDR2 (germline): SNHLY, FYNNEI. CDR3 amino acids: CASSQDREETQYF. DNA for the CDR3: TGTGCCAGCAGTCAGGACAGGGAAGAGACCCAGTACTTC.

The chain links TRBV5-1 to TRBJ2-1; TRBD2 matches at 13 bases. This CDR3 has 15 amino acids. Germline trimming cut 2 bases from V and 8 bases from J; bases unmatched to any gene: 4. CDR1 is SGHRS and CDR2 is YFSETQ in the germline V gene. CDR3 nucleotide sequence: TGCGCCAGCAGCTTTGGACTAGCGGGAGCGGATGAGCAGTTCTTC. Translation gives CASSFGLAGADEQFF.

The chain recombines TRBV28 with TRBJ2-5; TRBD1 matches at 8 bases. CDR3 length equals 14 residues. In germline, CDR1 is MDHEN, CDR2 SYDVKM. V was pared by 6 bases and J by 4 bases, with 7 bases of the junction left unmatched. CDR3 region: CASRPGGQGETQYF. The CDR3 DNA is TGTGCCAGCAGGCCAGGGGGCCAGGGAGAGACCCAGTACTTC.

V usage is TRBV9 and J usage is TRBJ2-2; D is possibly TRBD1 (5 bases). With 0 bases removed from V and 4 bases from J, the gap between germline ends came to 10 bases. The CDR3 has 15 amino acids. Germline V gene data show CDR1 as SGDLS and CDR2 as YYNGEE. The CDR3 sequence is CASSVDHRSTGELFF. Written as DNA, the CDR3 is TGTGCCAGCAGCGTAGATCACAGGAGCACCGGGGAGCTGTTTTTT.

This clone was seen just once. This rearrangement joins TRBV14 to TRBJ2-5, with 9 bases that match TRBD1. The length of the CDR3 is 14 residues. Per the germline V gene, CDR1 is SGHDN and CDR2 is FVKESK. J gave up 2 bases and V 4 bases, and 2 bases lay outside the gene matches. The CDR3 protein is CASSRTGVQETQYF. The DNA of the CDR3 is TGTGCCAGCAGCCGGACAGGGGTTCAAGAGACCCAGTACTTC.

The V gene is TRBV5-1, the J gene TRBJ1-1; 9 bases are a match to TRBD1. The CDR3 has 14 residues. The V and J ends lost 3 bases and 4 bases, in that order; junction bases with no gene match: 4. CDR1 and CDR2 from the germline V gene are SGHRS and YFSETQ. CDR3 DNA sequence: TGCGCCAGCAGCTCGACAGGGGGTCTCACTGAAGCTTTCTTT. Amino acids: CASSSTGGLTEAFF.

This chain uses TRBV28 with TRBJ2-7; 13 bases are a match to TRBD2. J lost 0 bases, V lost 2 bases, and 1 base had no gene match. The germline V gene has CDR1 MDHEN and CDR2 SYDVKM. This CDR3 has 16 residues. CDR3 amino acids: CASSLRTSGSSYEQYF. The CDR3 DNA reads TGTGCCAGCAGTTTAAGGACTAGCGGGAGCTCCTACGAGCAGTACTTC. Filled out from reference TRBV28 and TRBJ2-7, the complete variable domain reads DVKVTQSSRYLVKRTGEKVFLECVQDMDHENMFWYRQDPGLGLRLIYFSYDVKMKEKGDIPEGYSVSREKKERFSLILESASTNQTSMYLCASSLRTSGSSYEQYFGPGTRLTVT.

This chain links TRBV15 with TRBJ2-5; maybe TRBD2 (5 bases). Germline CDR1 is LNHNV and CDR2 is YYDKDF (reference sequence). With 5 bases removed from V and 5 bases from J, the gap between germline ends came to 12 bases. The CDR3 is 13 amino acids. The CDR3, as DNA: TGTGCCACCAGCCCGCGGGCATCGGAGACCCAGTACTTC. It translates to CATSPRASETQYF.

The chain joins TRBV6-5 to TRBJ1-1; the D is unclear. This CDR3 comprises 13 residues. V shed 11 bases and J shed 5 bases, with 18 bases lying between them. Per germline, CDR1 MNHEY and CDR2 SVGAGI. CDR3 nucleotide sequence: TGTGCCGTTAGCCTTTGGGGAGGAACTGAAGCTTTCTTT. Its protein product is CAVSLWGGTEAFF.